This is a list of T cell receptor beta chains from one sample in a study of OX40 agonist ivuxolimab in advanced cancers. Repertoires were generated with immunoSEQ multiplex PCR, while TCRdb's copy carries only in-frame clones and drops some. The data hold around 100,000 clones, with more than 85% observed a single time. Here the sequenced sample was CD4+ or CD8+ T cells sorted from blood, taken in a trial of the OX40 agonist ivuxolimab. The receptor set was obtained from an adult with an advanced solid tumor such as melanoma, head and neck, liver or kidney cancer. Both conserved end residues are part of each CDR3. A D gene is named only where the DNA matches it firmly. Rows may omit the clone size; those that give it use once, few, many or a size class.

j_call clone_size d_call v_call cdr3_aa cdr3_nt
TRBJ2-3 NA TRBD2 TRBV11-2 CASSSLAGGGRGADTQYF TGTGCCAGCAGCTCACTAGCGGGAGGGGGTAGGGGCGCAGATACGCAGTATTTT
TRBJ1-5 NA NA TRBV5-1 CASSLGQGPNQPQHF TGCGCCAGCAGCTTGGGCCAGGGGCCCAATCAGCCCCAGCATTTT
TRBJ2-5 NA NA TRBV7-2 CASSLGGGGGGTETQYF TGTGCCAGCAGCTTAGGAGGGGGAGGCGGTGGTACAGAGACCCAGTACTTC
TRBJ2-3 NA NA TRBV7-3 CASSLSPRDTQYF TGTGCCAGCAGCTTAAGCCCTAGAGATACGCAGTATTTT
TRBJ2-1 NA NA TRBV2 CASSGTQYNEQFF TGTGCCAGCAGCGGGACCCAATACAATGAGCAGTTCTTC
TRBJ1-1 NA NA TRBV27 CASSFIQGTEAFF TGTGCCAGCAGTTTTATTCAGGGCACTGAAGCTTTCTTT
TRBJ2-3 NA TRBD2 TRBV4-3 CASSLRRPSGDYTDTQYF TGCGCCAGCAGCCTAAGAAGACCTAGCGGGGACTACACAGATACGCAGTATTTT
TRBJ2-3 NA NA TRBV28 CASSFQTDTQYF TGTGCCAGCAGCTTTCAGACAGATACGCAGTATTTT
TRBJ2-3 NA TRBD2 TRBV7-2 CASSLRLAGYSTDTQYF TGTGCCAGCAGTTTGAGACTAGCGGGTTACTCCACAGATACGCAGTATTTT
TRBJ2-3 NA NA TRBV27 CASSLRSGASTDTQYF TGTGCCAGCAGTTTAAGGTCTGGGGCTAGCACAGATACGCAGTATTTT
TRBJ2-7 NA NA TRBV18 CASSMRQGIYEQYF TGTGCCAGCTCAATGCGGCAAGGGATTTACGAGCAGTACTTC
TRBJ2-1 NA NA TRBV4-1 CASSQDDYQSSYNEQFF TGCGCCAGCAGCCAAGACGACTATCAGAGCTCCTACAATGAGCAGTTCTTC
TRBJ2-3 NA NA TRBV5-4 CASSAFGLAATDTQYF TGTGCCAGCAGCGCGTTCGGGCTAGCAGCAACAGATACGCAGTATTTT
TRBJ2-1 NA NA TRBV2 CASGASNEQFF TGTGCCAGTGGAGCAAGCAATGAGCAGTTCTTC
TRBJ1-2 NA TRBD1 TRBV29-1 CSVSDRHYGYTF TGCAGCGTCTCGGACAGGCACTATGGCTACACCTTC
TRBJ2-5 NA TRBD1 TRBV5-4 CASSTDRGRGETQYF TGTGCCAGCAGCACTGACAGGGGGCGCGGAGAGACCCAGTACTTC
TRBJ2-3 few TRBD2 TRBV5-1 CASREGRTDTQYF TGCGCCAGCCGGGAGGGAAGGACAGATACGCAGTATTTT
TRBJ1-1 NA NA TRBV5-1 CASSLGQTGNTEAFF TGCGCCAGCAGCCTGGGACAAACGGGGAACACTGAAGCTTTCTTT
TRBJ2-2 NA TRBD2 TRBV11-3 CASSLQGRSSGASGELFF TGTGCCAGCAGCTTACAAGGCAGGTCTAGCGGTGCGTCCGGGGAGCTGTTTTTT
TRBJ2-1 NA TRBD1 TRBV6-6 CASSSIRGHEQFF TGTGCCAGCAGTTCCATCAGGGGGCATGAGCAGTTCTTC
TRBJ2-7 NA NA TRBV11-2 CASSLDSWGPYEQYF TGTGCCAGCAGCTTAGATTCTTGGGGCCCATACGAGCAGTACTTC
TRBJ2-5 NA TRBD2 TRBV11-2 CASSLVGPGLAGGETQYF TGTGCCAGCAGCTTAGTAGGCCCGGGACTAGCGGGAGGAGAGACCCAGTACTTC